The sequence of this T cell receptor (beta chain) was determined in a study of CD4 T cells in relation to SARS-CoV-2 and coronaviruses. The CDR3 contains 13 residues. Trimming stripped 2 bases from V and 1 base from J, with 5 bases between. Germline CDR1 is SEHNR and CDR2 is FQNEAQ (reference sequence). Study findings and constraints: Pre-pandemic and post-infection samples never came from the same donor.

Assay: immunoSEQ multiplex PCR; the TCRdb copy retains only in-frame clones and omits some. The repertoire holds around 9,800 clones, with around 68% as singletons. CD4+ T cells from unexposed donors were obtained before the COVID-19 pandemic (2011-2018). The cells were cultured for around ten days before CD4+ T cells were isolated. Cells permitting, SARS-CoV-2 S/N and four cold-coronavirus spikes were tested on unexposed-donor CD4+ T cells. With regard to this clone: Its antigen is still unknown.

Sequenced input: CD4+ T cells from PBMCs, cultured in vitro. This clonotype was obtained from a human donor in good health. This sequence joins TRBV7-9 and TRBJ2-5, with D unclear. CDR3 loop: CASSLWGQETQYF. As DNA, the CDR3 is TGTGCCAGCAGCTTATGGGGCCAAGAGACCCAGTACTTC.